One and the same sample provided the 30 T cell receptor beta chains below, sequenced in a study of cytomegalovirus exposure and HLA in healthy donors. With 60 Vbeta and 13 Jbeta primers, the PCR was carried out. TCRdb's table, derived via immunoSEQ multiplex PCR, lists solely in-frame clones and lacks some. Of 150,000 to 200,000 clones detected, 79% appear once; the ten largest clones hold roughly 1.4%. Sequenced input: PBMCs. The receptor source for this set is a girl between 10 and 17 years old in good health and CMV-seropositive.

This clone was observed once. This chain connects TRBV6-5 to TRBJ2-5; possible D gene TRBD1, 5 bases. CDR3 length: 13 residues. Trimming took off 0 bases at V and 3 bases at J, with 5 bases between the two ends. Per the germline V gene, CDR1 is MNHEY and CDR2 is SVGAGI. CDR3 sequence reads: CASSYSGEETQYF. CDR3 DNA sequence: TGTGCCAGCAGTTACTCAGGGGAAGAGACCCAGTACTTC.

The V and J genes are TRBV6-4 and TRBJ2-2; D gene uncertain. The CDR3 covers 15 residues. Looked up from germline, CDR1 is MRHNA and CDR2 is SNTAGT. V shed 3 bases and J shed 7 bases, with 15 bases lying between them. The CDR3 DNA follows: TGTGCCAGCAGTGATTGGCGCAGAGGCGGCGGGGAGCTGTTTTTT. This translates into CASSDWRRGGGELFF.

The gene calls are TRBV5-1 and TRBJ1-1; D not resolved. The germline V gene encodes CDR1 SGHRS and CDR2 YFSETQ. This CDR3 spans 13 amino acids. With 3 bases removed from V and 3 bases from J, the gap between germline ends came to 9 bases. In nucleotides, the CDR3 is TGCGCCAGCAGCTCCAACAGTGACACTGAAGCTTTCTTT. Residues: CASSSNSDTEAFF.

This clone came up a few times. V usage is TRBV4-3 and J usage is TRBJ2-1; 10 positions agree with TRBD2. After removal of 0 bases from V and 8 bases from J, the junction contained 7 bases not matched to a gene. Germline lookup yields CDR1 LGHNA and CDR2 YSLEER. The CDR3 sequence is 16 residues long. The CDR3 reads CASSQDRASGGYEQFF. The CDR3 DNA sequence: TGCGCCAGCAGCCAAGATCGGGCTAGCGGGGGTTATGAGCAGTTCTTC.

J is TRBJ2-7 and V is TRBV19; a weak D match, TRBD2 (5 bases). CDR3 size: 14 residues. Germline V gives CDR1 LNHDA, CDR2 SQIVND (reference sequence). V was trimmed by 5 bases and J by 0 bases, leaving 11 bases between them. CDR3 sequence: CASSGTSPSYEQYF. In nucleotides, the CDR3 is TGTGCCAGTAGTGGAACTAGTCCCTCCTACGAGCAGTACTTC.

J is TRBJ2-2 and V is TRBV6-6; D might be TRBD1 (5 bases). Trimming cost V 5 bases and J 0 bases, with 13 bases left between them. Germline V gene sequence: CDR1 MNHNY, CDR2 SVGAGI (reference sequence). The CDR3 runs to 16 residues. CDR3 loop: CASSAESTANTGELFF. CDR3 DNA sequence: TGTGCCAGCAGTGCCGAATCGACAGCGAACACCGGGGAGCTGTTTTTT.

The V call is TRBV5-8, the J call TRBJ2-2; 9 bases match TRBD1. V lost 3 bases to trimming and J lost 3 bases; unmatched junction nucleotides: 6. The CDR3 extends over 16 amino acids. CDR1 is SGHTS, CDR2 YDEGEE, per germline. The CDR3 DNA sequence: TGTGCCAGCAGCTGGGGGACAGGGAAGGACACCGGGGAGCTGTTTTTT. It encodes CASSWGTGKDTGELFF.

This chain connects TRBV5-6 to TRBJ1-1, with TRBD1 identical over 9 bases. Trimming removed 3 bases from V and 0 bases from J; junction bases left unmatched: 3. Germline CDR1 SGHDT, CDR2 YYEEEE. The CDR3 sequence is 15 residues long. In nucleotides, the CDR3 is TGTGCCAGCAGCTGGGGACAGGGATTGAACACTGAAGCTTTCTTT. This sequence encodes CASSWGQGLNTEAFF.

The rearrangement uses TRBV18 and TRBJ1-6; D gene unclear. The germline gives CDR1 KGHSH, CDR2 LQKENI. Trimming cost V 2 bases and J 1 base, with 6 bases left between them. CDR3 size: 15 residues. The CDR3 nucleotides are TGTGCCAGCTCACCAGGGGAGTCCTATAATTCACCCCTCCACTTT. It is translated as CASSPGESYNSPLHF.

The gene calls are TRBV29-1 and TRBJ1-4, with D unresolved. This CDR3 comprises 13 residues. Trimming shortened V by 0 bases and J by 3 bases, and 5 bases separated the two germline ends. Germline CDR1 SQVTM, CDR2 ANQGSEA. CDR3 amino acids: CSVEEEANEKLFF. The CDR3 nucleotides are TGCAGCGTTGAAGAGGAGGCTAATGAAAAACTGTTTTTT.

J is TRBJ1-1 and V is TRBV9, with D maybe TRBD1 (6 bases). CDR1 SGDLS and CDR2 YYNGEE come from the germline V gene. The CDR3 consists of 18 residues. The V and J ends lost 1 base and 1 base respectively, with 20 bases between them. The CDR3 sequence: CASSVRERGGERNTEAFF. The CDR3 coding sequence is TGTGCCAGCAGCGTACGAGAGCGTGGGGGCGAGAGGAACACTGAAGCTTTCTTT.

This chain connects TRBV6-5 to TRBJ2-1, with TRBD2 matching 9 bases. Trimming took 6 bases from V and 9 from J; bases not matched to a gene: 12. CDR1 and CDR2 (germline): MNHEY, SVGAGI. The length of the CDR3 is 15 residues. The DNA of the CDR3 is TGTGCCAGCAGCGCTAGCGGGGTAAGGGTAGGTGAGCAGTTCTTC. Protein: CASSASGVRVGEQFF.

This chain uses TRBV29-1 with TRBJ2-5; 9 nucleotides align to TRBD2. The CDR3 totals 15 residues. CDR1 and CDR2 (germline): SQVTM, ANQGSEA. Trimming removed 6 bases from V and 5 bases from J; junction bases left unmatched: 13. The CDR3 bases are TGCAGCGTGAGCCCGGGACTAGCATCCGGGGAGACCCAGTACTTC. As protein: CSVSPGLASGETQYF.

The rearrangement uses TRBV19 and TRBJ1-1; maybe TRBD1 (5 bases). Looked up from germline, CDR1 is LNHDA and CDR2 is SQIVND (reference sequence). Trimming removed 5 bases at V and 5 bases at J, with 18 bases between. This CDR3 is built from 15 residues. The CDR3 DNA sequence: TGTGCCAGTAGTGCCCCTGGCCAGGGTGAAACTGAAGCTTTCTTT. It encodes CASSAPGQGETEAFF.

This rearrangement joins TRBV20-1 to TRBJ1-1, with TRBD1 matching 7 bases. The V segment lost 6 bases and the J segment 3 bases; nucleotides outside the gene matches: 1. The germline gives CDR1 DFQATT, CDR2 SNEGSKA (reference sequence). The CDR3 runs 11 residues. DNA of the CDR3: TGCAGTGCAACAGGGGACACTGAAGCTTTCTTT. Translation: CSATGDTEAFF.

V and J are TRBV2 and TRBJ1-6, with 7 bases aligning to TRBD1. The CDR3 is 13 amino acids. Per the germline V gene, CDR1 is SNHLY and CDR2 is FYNNEI. V lost 9 bases to trimming and J lost 10 bases; unmatched junction nucleotides: 9. CDR3 DNA: TGTGCCAGTCAGACAGGGATCTCCTCACCCCTCCACTTT. This encodes CASQTGISSPLHF.

This clone was detected a few times. The chain carries TRBV28 and TRBJ2-7; 9 bases map to TRBD1. The CDR3 loop spans 16 amino acids. Looked up from germline, CDR1 is MDHEN and CDR2 is SYDVKM. Trimming took 6 bases from V and 1 from J; bases not matched to a gene: 10. The CDR3 is CASRSARGQGSYEQYF. As DNA, the CDR3 is TGTGCCAGCAGATCAGCACGGGGACAGGGTTCCTACGAGCAGTACTTC.

This chain connects TRBV19 to TRBJ2-1, with D perhaps matching TRBD1 (5 bases). The CDR3 is made up of 13 amino acids. V lost 3 bases and J 10 bases, leaving 13 bases between the germline ends. CDR1 is LNHDA, CDR2 SQIVND, per germline (reference sequence). Here the CDR3 reads CASSMVRAGEQFF. The CDR3 coding sequence is TGTGCCAGTAGTATGGTCAGGGCCGGGGAGCAGTTCTTC.

The chain joins TRBV18 to TRBJ1-2; TRBD1 matches at 10 bases. The CDR3 is 16 amino acids. The germline V gene encodes CDR1 KGHSH and CDR2 LQKENI. Trimming at V came to 0 bases and at J to 6 bases, leaving 7 bases not matched to a gene. This chain's CDR3 is CASSPPGTGQGDGYTF. CDR3 in DNA: TGTGCCAGCTCACCACCGGGGACTGGACAGGGGGATGGCTACACCTTC.

V is TRBV10-3 and J is TRBJ1-2; TRBD1 matches at 7 bases. The J segment lost 2 bases and the V segment lost 10 bases, leaving 10 bases of the junction unmatched. In germline, CDR1 is ENHRY, CDR2 SYGVKD. The CDR3 has 14 amino acids. DNA of the CDR3: TGTGCCACTAGGGCCGCGGGACAGAACTATGGCTACACCTTC. It yields the protein CATRAAGQNYGYTF.

The CDR3 region has the DNA TGTGCCAGTACCTCGACAGGCTCTGGAAACACCATATATTTT. Its translation is CASTSTGSGNTIYF. The chain recombines TRBV19 with TRBJ1-3; D might be TRBD1 (6 bases). The CDR3 has 14 residues. The V end was cut by 7 bases, the J end by 0 bases, with 10 bases between. Germline V gene data show CDR1 as LNHDA and CDR2 as SQIVND (reference sequence).

The rearrangement joins TRBV7-2 to TRBJ1-2, with 7 bases matching TRBD1. Trimming removed 2 bases from V and 3 bases from J; junction bases left unmatched: 3. CDR1 SGHTA and CDR2 FQGNSA come from the germline V gene. The CDR3 covers 14 residues. CDR3 loop: CASSLLGTDYGYTF. The CDR3 nucleotides read TGTGCCAGCAGCTTACTGGGGACAGACTATGGCTACACCTTC.

The rearrangement joins TRBV4-1 to TRBJ1-6; TRBD1 is a possible D gene (6 bases). V dropped 0 bases and J dropped 9 bases, with 24 bases sitting between them. The CDR3 runs to 19 residues. Germline V lookup: CDR1 MGHRA, CDR2 YSYEKL. The CDR3 nucleotides read TGCGCCAGCAGCCAAGACCCGACGGGGGGGGGCCCACCAATTTCACCCCTCCACTTT. Its protein is CASSQDPTGGGPPISPLHF.

The V and J genes are TRBV21-1 and TRBJ1-2; TRBD1 was called by the table and not checked on the DNA. TRBV21-1 is described as a pseudogene. The CDR3 is 14 residues long. The CDR3 protein is CVSANPGQGDGYTF. The CDR3 region has the DNA TGTGTCAGCGCTAATCCGGGACAGGGAGATGGCTACACCTTC.

V gene TRBV29-1 combines with J gene TRBJ1-2, with D maybe TRBD1 (6 bases). The CDR3 is 14 amino acids. Germline CDR1 reads SQVTM; CDR2 reads ANQGSEA. Trimming shortened V by 6 bases and J by 4 bases, and 18 bases separated the two germline ends. CDR3 protein: CSVGEGRGLYGYTF. As DNA, the CDR3 is TGCAGCGTCGGGGAGGGCAGGGGTCTCTATGGCTACACCTTC.

This rearrangement joins TRBV6-1 to TRBJ1-1; D call uncertain. Trimming removed 7 bases from V and 1 base from J, with 7 bases in between. Germline V gene sequence: CDR1 MNHNS, CDR2 SASEGT. The CDR3 extends over 12 amino acids. CDR3 sequence (DNA): TGTGCCAGCATGGCAGGGAACACTGAAGCTTTCTTT. Protein product: CASMAGNTEAFF.

The CDR3 DNA is TGTGCCAGCAGCCCCACTAGCGGGGGGCCCTACGAGCAGTACTTC. It translates to CASSPTSGGPYEQYF. The chain has TRBV7-7 and TRBJ2-7; 12 bases match TRBD2. The CDR3 is 15 residues long. V lost 5 bases, J lost 2 bases, and 4 bases stayed unmatched. Germline loops: CDR1 SSHAT, CDR2 FNYEAQ (reference sequence).

V and J are TRBV29-1 and TRBJ1-2; 9 positions agree with TRBD1. The CDR3 spans 14 residues. Trimming took 6 bases from V and 4 from J; bases not matched to a gene: 9. Germline CDR1 SQVTM, CDR2 ANQGSEA. CDR3 in amino acids: CSVSRDRDFYGYTF. Here the CDR3 DNA reads TGCAGCGTCAGCCGGGACAGGGACTTCTATGGCTACACCTTC.

This sequence joins TRBV5-1 and TRBJ1-3; 8 nucleotides agree with TRBD1. The CDR3 is 16 residues long. V lost 4 bases, J lost 0 bases, and 6 bases stayed unmatched. Per germline, CDR1 SGHRS and CDR2 YFSETQ. The CDR3 reads CASSVAGQASGNTIYF. As DNA, the CDR3 is TGCGCCAGCAGCGTGGCGGGACAGGCCTCTGGAAACACCATATATTTT.

The chain carries TRBV18 and TRBJ2-3; 10 bases are a match to TRBD1. The CDR3 consists of 15 residues. Germline lookup yields CDR1 KGHSH and CDR2 LQKENI. After removal of 3 bases from V and 2 bases from J, the junction contained 2 bases not matched to a gene. CDR3 sequence reads: CASSPTGGLTDTQYF. DNA for the CDR3: TGTGCCAGCTCACCGACAGGGGGCCTCACAGATACGCAGTATTTT.